This is a list of T cell receptor beta chains from one sample in a study of cytomegalovirus exposure and HLA in healthy donors. Sequenced by immunoSEQ multiplex PCR; TCRdb stores in-frame clones only, minus some. This sample's table reports approximately 80,000 clones. The sequenced material came from PBMCs. These receptors were obtained from a woman under 40 in good health and CMV-seronegative. Each CDR3 is given with its conserved first and last residue. The D gene is left open where the match is weak.

V gene	J gene	D gene	CDR3 protein	CDR3 DNA
TRBV6-6	TRBJ1-2	.	CASSLDRHSDGYTF	TGTGCCAGCAGCCTCGACAGGCACTCGGATGGCTACACCTTC
TRBV9	TRBJ2-7	TRBD2	CASSVGAASGTAEQYF	TGTGCCAGCAGCGTAGGGGCGGCTAGCGGGACGGCCGAGCAGTACTTC
TRBV30	TRBJ2-1	.	CAWSSRNANEQFF	TGTGCCTGGAGTAGCAGGAATGCCAATGAGCAGTTCTTC
TRBV1	TRBJ2-7	.	CTSSLQGYEQYF	TGCACCAGCAGCCTACAGGGCTACGAGCAGTACTTC
TRBV7-9	TRBJ1-6	TRBD1	CASSQSLTGFASPLHF	TGTGCCAGCAGCCAGAGCCTGACAGGGTTCGCTTCACCCCTCCACTTT
TRBV6-4	TRBJ1-5	.	CASSVNQPQHF	TGTGCCAGCAGTGTAAATCAGCCCCAGCATTTT
TRBV6-6	TRBJ2-1	TRBD2	CASSQSGNEQFF	TGTGCCAGCAGCCAAAGCGGGAACGAGCAGTTCTTC
TRBV29-1	TRBJ2-1	.	CSVEDPGPRGEQFF	TGCAGCGTTGAAGATCCCGGACCCCGGGGTGAGCAGTTCTTC
TRBV7-9	TRBJ1-2	TRBD1	CASSPWDRSQVGYTF	TGTGCCAGCAGCCCTTGGGACAGGAGTCAAGTGGGCTACACCTTC
TRBV30	TRBJ2-1	TRBD1	CAGDRVDNNEQFF	TGTGCCGGGGACAGGGTAGACAACAATGAGCAGTTCTTC
TRBV19	TRBJ1-2	.	CASSATGGRSYGYTF	TGTGCCAGTAGCGCCACGGGCGGGCGCTCCTATGGCTACACCTTC
TRBV7-9	TRBJ2-1	TRBD2	CASSLTSGRSVDEQFF	TGTGCCAGCAGCCTGACTAGCGGGAGGTCCGTTGATGAGCAGTTCTTC
TRBV10-1	TRBJ2-5	TRBD1	CASSADRVETQYF	TGCGCCAGCAGTGCAGACAGGGTGGAGACCCAGTACTTC
TRBV4-1	TRBJ2-5	TRBD1	CASSQDHLTGVGETQYF	TGCGCCAGCAGCCAAGATCACTTGACAGGGGTAGGGGAGACCCAGTACTTC
TRBV4-1	TRBJ2-5	TRBD1	CASSQGDRQETQYF	TGCGCCAGCAGCCAAGGGGACAGACAAGAGACCCAGTACTTC
TRBV4-1	TRBJ2-7	.	CASSQDIQGPYEQYF	TGCGCCAGCAGCCAAGACATACAGGGTCCTTACGAGCAGTACTTC
TRBV9	TRBJ2-5	.	CASSPRTGRGETQYF	TGTGCCAGCAGCCCTCGGACAGGGAGGGGGGAGACCCAGTACTTC
TRBV2	TRBJ2-1	.	CASRRTAGYNEQFF	TGTGCCAGCAGACGGACAGCGGGGTACAATGAGCAGTTCTTC
TRBV11-2	TRBJ1-2	.	CASSLDLYGYTF	TGTGCCAGCAGCTTAGACCTCTATGGCTACACCTTC
TRBV4-1	TRBJ1-4	TRBD1	CASSQPIRGRGSEKLFF	TGCGCCAGCAGCCAACCGATTCGGGGCAGGGGGAGTGAAAAACTGTTTTTT
TRBV30	TRBJ2-5	TRBD2	CAWSRKAGEETQYF	TGTGCCTGGAGTCGAAAGGCGGGAGAAGAGACCCAGTACTTC
TRBV4-2	TRBJ1-2	TRBD1	CASSQDPLGTGGNYGYTF	TGTGCCAGCAGCCAAGATCCCCTAGGGACAGGGGGTAACTATGGCTACACCTTC
TRBV28	TRBJ1-2	TRBD1	CASSLTGTGGYGYTF	TGTGCCAGCAGTTTAACCGGGACAGGGGGTTATGGCTACACCTTC
TRBV30	TRBJ2-3	TRBD2	CAWRGLAGARDTQYF	TGTGCCTGGAGGGGACTAGCGGGGGCAAGGGATACGCAGTATTTT
TRBV4-1	TRBJ1-5	.	CASSLSGGNQPQHF	TGCGCCAGCAGCCTCTCGGGGGGGAATCAGCCCCAGCATTTT
TRBV5-1	TRBJ2-5	TRBD1	CASSLAPGQGGQETQYF	TGCGCCAGCAGCTTGGCCCCGGGACAGGGAGGGCAAGAGACCCAGTACTTC
TRBV19	TRBJ1-1	TRBD1	CASSPGTVTEAFF	TGTGCCAGTAGCCCGGGGACAGTCACTGAAGCTTTCTTT
TRBV4-2	TRBJ1-6	TRBD1	CASSPTGLNSPLHF	TGTGCCAGCAGCCCGACAGGGTTGAATTCACCCCTCCACTTT
TRBV5-1	TRBJ2-1	.	CASSLASSGDEQFF	TGCGCCAGCAGCTTGGCGTCTTCGGGGGATGAGCAGTTCTTC
TRBV4-2	TRBJ2-1	TRBD2	CASSQDSRLAGVDYEQFF	TGTGCCAGCAGCCAAGATTCCCGGCTAGCGGGAGTAGACTATGAGCAGTTCTTC
TRBV5-5	TRBJ2-1	TRBD2	CASSWVRAGSNEQFF	TGTGCCAGCAGCTGGGTGAGAGCGGGGAGCAATGAGCAGTTCTTC
TRBV7-9	TRBJ2-7	TRBD2	CASSSLAEPYEQYF	TGTGCCAGCAGCTCCCTAGCGGAGCCCTACGAGCAGTACTTC
TRBV30	TRBJ1-1	.	CAWSVGVRGTEAFF	TGTGCCTGGAGTGTGGGAGTACGGGGGACTGAAGCTTTCTTT
TRBV30	TRBJ2-5	TRBD2	CAFGTSGGQETQYF	TGTGCCTTCGGGACTAGCGGAGGTCAAGAGACCCAGTACTTC
TRBV30	TRBJ1-2	.	CAWVSFRGNGYTF	TGTGCCTGGGTGTCATTCAGGGGAAATGGCTACACCTTC
TRBV6-5	TRBJ1-2	.	CASSDRTGTLGYTF	TGTGCCAGCAGCGACCGAACTGGGACACTCGGCTACACCTTC
TRBV5-1	TRBJ2-5	.	CASSLGSLAETQYF	TGCGCCAGCAGCTTGGGGTCCTTAGCAGAGACCCAGTACTTC
TRBV15	TRBJ1-1	.	CATSRDKSGEAFF	TGTGCCACCAGCAGAGATAAAAGCGGTGAAGCTTTCTTT
TRBV30	TRBJ2-3	TRBD2	CAWSPRGRGVDTQYF	TGTGCCTGGAGTCCTCGCGGGAGGGGAGTAGATACGCAGTATTTT
TRBV18	TRBJ2-1	TRBD1	CASSPGTGRREQFF	TGTGCCAGCTCACCCGGGACAGGCAGACGTGAGCAGTTCTTC
TRBV29-1	TRBJ1-4	.	CSAISSAGGNEKLFF	TGCAGCGCCATCTCTTCCGCCGGGGGAAATGAAAAACTGTTTTTT
TRBV6-5	TRBJ1-1	.	CASRDRGTEAFF	TGTGCCAGCAGGGACAGAGGCACTGAAGCTTTCTTT
TRBV5-4	TRBJ2-5	.	CASSSKQGIQENQYF	TGTGCCAGCAGCTCTAAACAGGGAATCCAAGAGAACCAGTACTTC
TRBV30	TRBJ1-3	.	CAWALTGSGNTIYF	TGTGCCTGGGCTCTTACAGGGTCTGGAAACACCATATATTTT
TRBV5-1	TRBJ2-6	TRBD1	CASSLGQGILSGANVLTF	TGCGCCAGCAGCTTGGGACAGGGTATACTATCTGGGGCCAACGTCCTGACTTTC
TRBV30	TRBJ1-4	.	CALQGATNEKLFF	TGTGCCTTACAGGGAGCGACTAATGAAAAACTGTTTTTT
TRBV15	TRBJ1-5	.	CATSREGSPTEPQHF	TGTGCCACCAGCAGAGAGGGCAGCCCAACTGAGCCCCAGCATTTT
TRBV18	TRBJ1-4	TRBD1	CASSPNRGGEKLFF	TGTGCCAGCTCACCGAACAGGGGCGGTGAAAAACTGTTTTTT
TRBV19	TRBJ2-2	TRBD1	CASERMDRGFGELFF	TGTGCCAGTGAGAGAATGGACAGGGGATTCGGGGAGCTGTTTTTT
TRBV5-1	TRBJ2-2	.	CASTDGRVGGELFF	TGCGCCAGCACCGACGGCAGGGTTGGCGGGGAGCTGTTTTTT
TRBV14	TRBJ2-7	TRBD2	CASSQGPLLAGGTITYEQYF	TGTGCCAGCAGCCAAGGTCCCCTTCTAGCGGGTGGGACCATCACCTACGAGCAGTACTTC
TRBV30	TRBJ1-3	TRBD1	CACAGGAGNTIYF	TGTGCCTGTGCAGGGGGTGCTGGAAACACCATATATTTT
TRBV19	TRBJ2-7	TRBD1	CASSIAQGAHEQYF	TGTGCCAGTAGTATTGCACAGGGGGCCCACGAGCAGTACTTC
TRBV5-1	TRBJ2-7	TRBD1	CASAQGQDEQYF	TGCGCCAGCGCGCAGGGACAGGACGAGCAGTACTTC